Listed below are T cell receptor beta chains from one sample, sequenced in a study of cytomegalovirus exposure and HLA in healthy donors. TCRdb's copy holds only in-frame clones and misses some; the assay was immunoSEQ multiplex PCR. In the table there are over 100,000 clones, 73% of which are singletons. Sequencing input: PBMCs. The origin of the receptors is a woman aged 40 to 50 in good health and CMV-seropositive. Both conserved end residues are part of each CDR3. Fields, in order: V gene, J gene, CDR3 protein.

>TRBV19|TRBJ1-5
CASSPDRAGQPQHF
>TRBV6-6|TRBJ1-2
CASSYIGSNYGYTF
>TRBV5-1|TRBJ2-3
CASNDGGSTDTQYF
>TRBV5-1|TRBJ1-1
CASSLVVTGMNTEAFF
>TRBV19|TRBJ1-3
CASSPGMGSGNTIYF
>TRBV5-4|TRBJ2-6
CASSLGSGQGPPGANVLTF
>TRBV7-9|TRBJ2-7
CSSSLGTSEQYF
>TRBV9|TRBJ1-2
CASTPRRGDGYTF
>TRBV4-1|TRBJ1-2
CASSQTDSLNYGYTF
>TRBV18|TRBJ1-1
CASSPLEGGGLFHENTEAFF
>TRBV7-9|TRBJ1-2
CASSWTGGGLDYGYTF
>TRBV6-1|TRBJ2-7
CASSEGMGQAYEQYF
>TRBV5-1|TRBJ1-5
CASSLDGQGNQPQHF
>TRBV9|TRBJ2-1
CASSVVPSALPEQFF
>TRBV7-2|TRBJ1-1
CASSSSRSRGRRVEAFF
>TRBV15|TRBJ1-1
CATSRAGTDKEAFF
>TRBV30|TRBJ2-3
CACRLAGDTDTQYF
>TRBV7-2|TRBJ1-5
CASSRKSNGQTVPLQPQHF
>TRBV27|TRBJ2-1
CASSLGQNYNEQFF
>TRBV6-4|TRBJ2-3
CASSRTGSTDTQYF
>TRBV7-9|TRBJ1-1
CASSSRVGGQGNTEAFF
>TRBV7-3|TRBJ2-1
CASSQLPKGQPEQFF
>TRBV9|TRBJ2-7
CASSVDGTGGYEQYF
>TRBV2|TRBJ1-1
CASSAQGARNTEAFF
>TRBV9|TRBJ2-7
CASSVAGTDTYEQYF
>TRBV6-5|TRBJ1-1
CASSYSVGQGAEAFF
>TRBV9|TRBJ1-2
CASSALGTNYGYTF
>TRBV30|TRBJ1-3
CAWSVGQVAGNTIYF
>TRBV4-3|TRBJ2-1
CASSQEELGGAGPGNEQFF
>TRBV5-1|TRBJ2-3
CASSPTAGTDTQYF
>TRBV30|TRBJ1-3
CAWSADGILGTIYF
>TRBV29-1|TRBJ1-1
CSVEALPGQGTEAFF
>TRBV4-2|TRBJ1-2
CASSPLGQHGYTF
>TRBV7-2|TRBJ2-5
CASSFPSGQETQYF
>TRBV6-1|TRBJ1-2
CASSVEGANGYTF
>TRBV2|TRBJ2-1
CASTKPSYSTGKEQFF
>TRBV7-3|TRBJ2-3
CASSSQATASTDTQYF
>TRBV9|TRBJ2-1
CASSVGQNEQFF
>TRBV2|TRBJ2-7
CASSASVLEQYF
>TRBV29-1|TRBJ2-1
CSPGRTGAYNEQFF
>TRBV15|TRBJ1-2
CATSPRTGDQTRGYTF
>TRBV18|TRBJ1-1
CASSPPRTTNTEAFF
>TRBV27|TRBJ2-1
CASKGGRAYNEQFF